What follows are 29 T cell receptor beta chains derived from one specimen sequenced in a study of early T cells in non-severe SARS-CoV-2 infection. TCRdb re-derived calls from the 5' RACE reads in MiXCR, one entry per CDR3 protein. Counted here are tens of thousands of distinct CDR3 sequences, roughly 12% occurring once; the ten biggest clones make up over 1.3%. The starting material was whole blood, obtained at baseline. These receptors came from an adult who was a healthcare worker with PCR-confirmed SARS-CoV-2 infection or an uninfected control (not recorded which).

The gene calls are TRBV3-1 and TRBJ2-3; D is ambiguous. The V and J ends lost 0 bases and 5 bases respectively, with 6 bases between them. The CDR3 is made up of 13 amino acids. Germline V CDR1 and CDR2: LGHDT, YNNKEL (reference sequence). The CDR3 sequence is CASSQEAIDTQYF. The CDR3 nucleotides read TGTGCCAGCAGCCAAGAAGCGATAGATACGCAGTATTTT.

This clonotype showed up just a few times. The chain joins TRBV6-4 to TRBJ2-1; 7 bases align to TRBD2. CDR1 MRHNA and CDR2 SNTAGT come from the germline V gene. The junction had 13 bases not matched to a gene; V was cut back by 4 bases and J by 7 bases. This CDR3 comprises 16 residues. The CDR3 sequence is CASSAETSLAGNEQFF. The CDR3 coding sequence is TGTGCCAGCAGTGCCGAGACTAGCCTGGCGGGGAATGAGCAGTTCTTC.

This clonotype was counted at least ten times. The chain employs TRBV20-1 and TRBJ2-1; 9 nucleotides align to TRBD2. The germline V gene has CDR1 DFQATT and CDR2 SNEGSKA (reference sequence). J was trimmed by 6 bases and V by 0 bases; bases with no gene match: 6. The CDR3 length is 15 residues. This CDR3 reads CSARDGTSHINEQFF. DNA for the CDR3: TGCAGTGCTAGAGACGGGACTAGCCACATCAATGAGCAGTTCTTC.

The rearrangement joins TRBV12-5 to TRBJ1-1, with 7 nucleotides matching TRBD1. Germline loops: CDR1 LGHNT, CDR2 FRNRAP. Losses at the gene ends were 0 bases for V and 2 bases for J; bases not matched to a gene: 21. The CDR3 consists of 21 residues. The DNA of the CDR3 is TGTGCTAGTGGTTTGGTACCCTCTACGGGACAGATAATCAGATTTAACACTGAAGCTTTCTTT. Its protein product is CASGLVPSTGQIIRFNTEAFF.

A few counts support this clonotype. The chain is built from TRBV10-3 and TRBJ1-5; D remains unclear. V shed 8 bases and J shed 7 bases, with 6 bases lying between them. Germline CDR1 and CDR2: ENHRY and SYGVKD. The CDR3 has 10 amino acids. The chain's CDR3 is CAIPLQPQHF. Here the CDR3 DNA reads TGTGCCATCCCCCTCCAGCCCCAGCATTTT.

This clonotype occurred many times. The rearrangement links TRBV25-1 to TRBJ1-6, with 7 bases fitting TRBD1. V lost 4 bases, J lost 8 bases, and 2 bases stayed unmatched. Germline CDR1 and CDR2: MGHDK and SYGVNS. The CDR3 extends over 13 amino acids. DNA of the CDR3: TGTGCCAGCAGTGCAACAGGGGATTCACCCCTCCACTTT. The encoded protein is CASSATGDSPLHF.

This clonotype has only a few counts. The chain recombines TRBV11-2 with TRBJ2-1; 7 bases are shared with TRBD2. Germline CDR1 and CDR2: SGHAT and FQNNGV. This CDR3 spans 14 amino acids. V trimming: 4 bases; J trimming: 4 bases; junction bases outside the gene matches: 4. The CDR3 reads CASSSRTRYNEQFF. The CDR3 DNA sequence: TGTGCCAGCAGCTCCCGGACTAGATACAATGAGCAGTTCTTC.

This clonotype was observed at least ten times. This chain joins TRBV29-1 and TRBJ2-7; D remains ambiguous. Germline loops: CDR1 SQVTM, CDR2 ANQGSEA. V lost 4 bases, J lost 1 base, and 5 bases lay in between. This CDR3 contains 11 residues. Here the CDR3 DNA reads TGCAGCGTTGCGGAATCCTACGAGCAGTACTTC. This translates into CSVAESYEQYF.

The chain has TRBV9 and TRBJ2-5; D not certain. The CDR3 has 14 residues. V lost 4 bases and J lost 5, with 15 bases in between. Germline loops: CDR1 SGDLS, CDR2 YYNGEE. The CDR3 sequence: CASSQGSSQETQYF. The CDR3 DNA reads TGTGCCAGCAGCCAAGGAAGTAGCCAGGAGACCCAGTACTTC.

This chain joins TRBV30 and TRBJ2-7, with 11 nucleotides matching TRBD2. Germline V gene lookup returns CDR1 GTSNPN and CDR2 SVGIG (reference sequence). V gave up 4 bases and J gave up 2 bases; unmatched junction bases: 4. There are 14 residues in the CDR3. CDR3 bases: TGTGCCTGGACCGGACTAGCGGGCCCCTACGAGCAGTACTTC. Protein sequence: CAWTGLAGPYEQYF.

This clonotype was detected only a few times. The chain has TRBV18 and TRBJ1-4; D not certain. The CDR3 totals 17 residues. The V end lost 1 base, the J end lost 7 bases, and 19 bases lay between the germline ends. Germline CDR1 is KGHSH and CDR2 is LQKENI. CDR3 region: CASSPRRRLTEGEKLFF. In nucleotides, the CDR3 is TGTGCCAGCTCACCACGTAGGCGCCTTACTGAGGGTGAAAAACTGTTTTTT.

The table lists this clonotype with many counts. CDR3 region: CASSLAKSPGELFF. In DNA, the CDR3 is TGTGCCAGCAGCTTAGCTAAATCACCCGGGGAGCTGTTTTTT. The chain carries TRBV7-2 and TRBJ2-2; D gene unclear. The V end lost 0 bases, the J end lost 6 bases, and 8 bases lay between the germline ends. The CDR3 runs to 14 residues. CDR1 and CDR2 (germline): SGHTA, FQGNSA.

This clonotype occurred a few times. The rearrangement uses TRBV12-3 or TRBV12-4 and TRBJ1-1, with 7 bases lining up with TRBD1. This CDR3 spans 13 amino acids. V shed 10 bases and J 5 bases; nucleotides not matched to a gene: 10. CDR3 protein: CATSTGKVTEAFF. CDR3 in DNA: TGTGCCACCTCGACAGGGAAGGTGACTGAAGCTTTCTTT.

The CDR3 DNA reads TGTGCCAGCAGCATTGTGTTCGGGGAGCTGTTTTTT. Amino acids: CASSIVFGELFF. This chain joins TRBV9 and TRBJ2-2; the D is unclear. Per germline, CDR1 SGDLS and CDR2 YYNGEE. The CDR3 contains 12 residues. The V and J ends lost 4 bases and 7 bases respectively, with 8 bases between them.

This clonotype was counted only a few times. V is TRBV18 and J is TRBJ1-2, with TRBD1 matching 7 bases. V shed 2 bases and J 3 bases; nucleotides not matched to a gene: 3. Germline V gene data show CDR1 as KGHSH and CDR2 as LQKENI. CDR3 length equals 14 residues. The CDR3, as DNA: TGTGCCAGCTCACCAACAGGGGACGACTATGGCTACACCTTC. Translating gives CASSPTGDDYGYTF.

This clonotype came up a few times. The rearrangement links TRBV28 to TRBJ1-1; no definite D call. V was trimmed by 6 bases and J by 5 bases, leaving 19 bases between them. The germline CDR1 and CDR2 sequences are MDHEN and SYDVKM. The CDR3 is made up of 15 amino acids. CDR3 nucleotides: TGTGCCAGCAGACCTATCTGGGGTTTTATGACTGAAGCTTTCTTT. Protein sequence: CASRPIWGFMTEAFF.

This chain connects TRBV30 to TRBJ1-1; weak D call: TRBD1 (5 bases). The CDR3 spans 14 residues. Trimming removed 4 bases from V and 5 bases from J, with 17 bases in between. Germline values: CDR1 GTSNPN, CDR2 SVGIG (reference sequence). The CDR3 bases are TGTGCCTGGACCTCAGGGACCCCGCGGACTGAAGCTTTCTTT. Amino acid sequence: CAWTSGTPRTEAFF. Full variable domain (outside the CDR3, taken from reference TRBV30 and TRBJ1-1): SQTIHQWPATLVQPVGSPLSLECTVEGTSNPNLYWYRQAAGRGLQLLFYSVGIGQISSEVPQNLSASRPQDRQFILSSKKLLLSDSGFYLCAWTSGTPRTEAFFGQGTRLTVV.

This chain links TRBV6-6 with TRBJ1-1; tentative D call: TRBD1 (5 bases). V dropped 2 bases and J dropped 4 bases, with 8 bases sitting between them. CDR3 length: 13 residues. CDR1 is MNHNY, CDR2 SVGAGI, per germline (reference sequence). The chain's CDR3 is CASSYEGSTEAFF. For the CDR3, the DNA is TGTGCCAGCAGTTACGAGGGGAGCACTGAAGCTTTCTTT.

This clonotype occurred a few times. V is TRBV28 and J is TRBJ2-1; tentative D call: TRBD2 (5 bases). V lost 6 bases and J 8 bases, leaving 14 bases between the germline ends. CDR3 size: 13 residues. Germline V CDR1 and CDR2: MDHEN, SYDVKM. CDR3 region: CASSRGVAHEQFF. CDR3 in DNA: TGTGCCAGCAGCCGGGGAGTTGCTCATGAGCAGTTCTTC.

This clonotype was found many times. The chain couples TRBV7-2 to TRBJ2-2; D gene unclear. V was clipped by 5 bases and J by 6 bases, with 10 bases between them. Germline CDR1 and CDR2: SGHTA and FQGNSA. The CDR3 spans 13 residues. The CDR3 protein is CASSPVGPGELFF. The CDR3 DNA reads TGTGCCAGCAGCCCCGTGGGTCCCGGGGAGCTGTTTTTT.

In this sample, this clonotype turned up a few times. This chain joins TRBV28 and TRBJ1-2; D might be TRBD1 (5 bases). CDR3 size: 14 residues. Germline V gives CDR1 MDHEN, CDR2 SYDVKM. Trimming took off 2 bases at V and 3 bases at J, with 10 bases between the two ends. The CDR3 nucleotides read TGTGCCAGCAGTTTAGCAGGGACGGACTATGGCTACACCTTC. Translation: CASSLAGTDYGYTF.

The rearrangement links TRBV7-6 to TRBJ2-7, with D perhaps TRBD1 (5 bases). V lost 5 bases and J 0 bases, leaving 14 bases between the germline ends. The CDR3 consists of 15 residues. The germline V gene encodes CDR1 SGHVS and CDR2 FNYEAQ. The CDR3 DNA is TGTGCCAGCAGCACCCAGACAGCCAGCTCCTACGAGCAGTACTTC. Protein sequence: CASSTQTASSYEQYF.

The CDR3 nucleotides are TGTGCCAGCAGTAGGGACTACTCAGATACGCAGTATTTT. It translates to CASSRDYSDTQYF. The chain has TRBV6-5 and TRBJ2-3; TRBD2 matches 7 bases. Germline loops: CDR1 MNHEY, CDR2 SVGAGI. The CDR3 covers 13 residues. The J segment lost 4 bases and the V segment lost 5 bases, leaving 3 bases of the junction unmatched.

The chain combines TRBV27 with TRBJ2-6, with a weak D call TRBD1 (6 bases). V lost 6 bases, J lost 0 bases, and 15 bases lay in between. The CDR3 is 17 residues long. In germline, CDR1 is MNHEY, CDR2 SMNVEV (reference sequence). This CDR3 is CASSRQEIVSGANVLTF. CDR3 sequence (DNA): TGTGCCAGCAGCAGACAGGAAATAGTCTCTGGGGCCAACGTCCTGACTTTC.

V gene TRBV6-2 or TRBV6-3 combines with J gene TRBJ2-3; D gene uncertain. This CDR3 is built from 14 residues. Germline lookup yields CDR1 MNHEY and CDR2 SVGEGT. The V end lost 0 bases, the J end lost 5 bases, and 9 bases lay between the germline ends. CDR3 in amino acids: CASSYSIRRDTQYF. CDR3 bases: TGTGCCAGCAGTTACTCGATCCGGCGAGATACGCAGTATTTT.

J is TRBJ2-5 and V is TRBV25-1; D unresolved. CDR3 size: 14 residues. V was clipped by 0 bases and J by 5 bases, with 10 bases between them. Germline lookup yields CDR1 MGHDK and CDR2 SYGVNS. CDR3 in amino acids: CASSEYHPEETQYF. Written as DNA, the CDR3 is TGTGCCAGCAGTGAATATCATCCTGAGGAGACCCAGTACTTC.

This clonotype came up many times. The gene calls are TRBV6-1 and TRBJ1-6; D unresolved. V lost 2 bases, J lost 7 bases, and 12 bases lay in between. This CDR3 contains 15 residues. The V gene's germline CDR1 is MNHNS and CDR2 SASEGT. The CDR3 region has the DNA TGTGCCAGCAGTGAAATGCTGGGAATGAATTCACCCCTCCACTTT. Translated: CASSEMLGMNSPLHF.

This clonotype was observed many times. J is TRBJ2-2 and V is TRBV3-1, with D possibly being TRBD1 (6 bases). The CDR3 has 14 residues. The germline V gene has CDR1 LGHDT and CDR2 YNNKEL (reference sequence). Trimming shortened V by 1 base and J by 6 bases, and 9 bases separated the two germline ends. The DNA of the CDR3 is TGTGCCAGCAGCCAAGTCTGGGGGCCCGGGGAGCTGTTTTTT. Translated, it gives CASSQVWGPGELFF.

In its sample, this clonotype was seen a few times. V is TRBV7-7 and J is TRBJ2-3; TRBD2 might be the D (5 bases). The CDR3 runs to 15 residues. The V gene lost 1 base and the J gene lost 5 bases, with 13 bases spanning the gap. The germline CDR1 and CDR2 sequences are SSHAT and FNYEAQ (reference sequence). Here the CDR3 reads CASSLGRDARDTQYF. In DNA form, the CDR3 reads TGTGCCAGCAGCTTAGGACGGGATGCCCGAGATACGCAGTATTTT.